This T cell receptor beta chain was identified during a study of blood T cell repertoires in COVID-19. Across the whole study: Some COVID-19 samples were acute and others convalescent; all came from the United States, Italy and Spain.

The CDR3 sequence is 15 residues long. V was clipped by 10 bases and J by 4 bases; unmatched bases: 13. Per germline, CDR1 ENHRY and CDR2 SYGVKD. The authors' processing: Cell counts per sample came from amplifying reference gene primers. The data were produced by immunoSEQ multiplex PCR, yet TCRdb's version contains in-frame clones alone and is incomplete. V and J calls and clone size are copied from that table; D and trimming were computed from the DNA. The table shows roughly 240,000 clones, with about 90% occurring only once. This sequence joins TRBV10-3 and TRBJ2-5; 9 bases align to TRBD1. The sequenced sample consisted of peripheral blood. The TCR originated in a woman aged 25 to 39 who had recovered from COVID-19. CDR3 amino acids: CANGVTGGSIETQYF. CDR3 sequence (DNA): TGTGCCAACGGTGTGACAGGGGGGTCGATAGAGACCCAGTACTTC.